The 29 T cell receptor beta chains listed next were all sequenced from one sample in a study of cytomegalovirus exposure and HLA in healthy donors. PCR employed 60 Vbeta and 13 Jbeta primers. The repertoire was sequenced with immunoSEQ multiplex PCR; TCRdb's copy has only in-frame clones and lacks some. The table has about 150,000 clones, 82% seen once; the top ten hold roughly 7.7%. Sequenced: PBMCs. All receptors derive from a woman in her fifties or sixties in good health and CMV-seropositive.

V gene TRBV30 combines with J gene TRBJ2-5; tentative D call: TRBD2 (5 bases). Trimming took off 2 bases at V and 5 bases at J, with 15 bases between the two ends. Germline CDR1 and CDR2: GTSNPN and SVGIG (reference sequence). The CDR3 is 14 amino acids. In nucleotides, the CDR3 is TGTGCCTGGAGTCCAATCGAACTAGGCGAGACCCAGTACTTC. This translates into CAWSPIELGETQYF.

This rearrangement joins TRBV6-5 to TRBJ1-2; D perhaps matches TRBD1 (5 bases). The germline V gene encodes CDR1 MNHEY and CDR2 SVGAGI. This CDR3 has 16 amino acids. Trimming removed 1 base from V and 0 bases from J, with 12 bases in between. DNA of the CDR3: TGTGCCAGCAGTTACTTGGGGGGGATCACTAACTATGGCTACACCTTC. Translating it yields CASSYLGGITNYGYTF.

The chain uses TRBV9 and TRBJ1-3; D is possibly TRBD1 (5 bases). CDR3 size: 16 residues. V was trimmed by 0 bases and J by 0 bases, leaving 10 bases between them. CDR1 SGDLS and CDR2 YYNGEE come from the germline V gene. The CDR3 here is CASSVDWGDSGNTIYF. Written as DNA, the CDR3 is TGTGCCAGCAGCGTAGACTGGGGGGACTCTGGAAACACCATATATTTT.

As DNA, the CDR3 is TGTGCCAGCAGCCCGTATACAGGGCACACTGAAGCTTTCTTT. Translated: CASSPYTGHTEAFF. This chain connects TRBV7-2 to TRBJ1-1, with D possibly being TRBD1 (6 bases). The CDR3 is 14 residues long. The V end lost 5 bases, the J end lost 3 bases, and 13 bases lay between the germline ends. Germline V lookup: CDR1 SGHTA, CDR2 FQGNSA.

In this sample, this clone turned up a few times. The rearrangement links TRBV7-2 to TRBJ1-2, with D possibly matching TRBD1 (5 bases). CDR1 is SGHTA and CDR2 is FQGNSA in the germline V gene. V lost 4 bases and J 8 bases, leaving 17 bases between the germline ends. This CDR3 has 14 amino acids. CDR3 region: CASSSTPGGEGYTF. The CDR3 DNA reads as TGTGCCAGCAGCTCCACTCCGGGAGGGGAAGGCTACACCTTC.

V is TRBV28 and J is TRBJ2-1, with 8 bases lining up with TRBD1. Germline lookup yields CDR1 MDHEN and CDR2 SYDVKM. This CDR3 is 16 amino acids long. V trimming: 5 bases; J trimming: 2 bases; junction bases outside the gene matches: 8. CDR3 sequence (DNA): TGTGCCAGCAGTCCCCCGACAGGGGATCCCTACAATGAGCAGTTCTTC. As protein: CASSPPTGDPYNEQFF. Variable domain in full (rest from reference TRBV28 and TRBJ2-1): DVKVTQSSRYLVKRTGEKVFLECVQDMDHENMFWYRQDPGLGLRLIYFSYDVKMKEKGDIPEGYSVSREKKERFSLILESASTNQTSMYLCASSPPTGDPYNEQFFGPGTRLTVL.

This rearrangement joins TRBV2 to TRBJ2-7, with D possibly being TRBD1 (6 bases). The ends were cut back, 8 bases at V and 0 bases at J, with 11 bases in the middle. The CDR3 has 13 residues. The germline V gene has CDR1 SNHLY and CDR2 FYNNEI. CDR3 residues: CASHSDSSYEQYF. In nucleotides, the CDR3 is TGTGCCAGCCACTCGGACAGCTCCTACGAGCAGTACTTC.

V usage is TRBV28 and J usage is TRBJ2-5; 12 bases are shared with TRBD2. The CDR3 totals 16 residues. V lost 5 bases to trimming and J lost 4 bases; unmatched junction nucleotides: 8. Per germline, CDR1 MDHEN and CDR2 SYDVKM. In DNA form, the CDR3 reads TGTGCCAGCAGTCCCCGGCTAGCGGGAGGGGGAGAGACCCAGTACTTC. Encoded protein: CASSPRLAGGGETQYF.

V usage is TRBV5-1 and J usage is TRBJ2-7; the D is unclear. The CDR3 consists of 14 residues. Germline CDR1 SGHRS, CDR2 YFSETQ. Trimming took off 8 bases at V and 3 bases at J, with 18 bases between the two ends. In DNA form, the CDR3 reads TGCGCCAGTGCTCCCCGGAGAATCGGCTACGAGCAGTACTTC. This codes for CASAPRRIGYEQYF.

Concerning this clone: Compared with germline, one end of the junction differs, possibly owing to a read error. The chain recombines TRBV7-7 with TRBJ2-5, with 15 nucleotides matching TRBD2. Germline CDR1 SSHAT, CDR2 FNYEAQ (reference sequence). The CDR3 has 16 amino acids. CDR3 sequence (DNA): TGTGCTAGCAGCTTAGGACTAGCGGGGGGGCTTGAGACCCAGTACTTC. Translating gives CASSLGLAGGLETQYF.

CDR3 sequence reads: CAIRPSPDTGELFF. CDR3 coding DNA: TGTGCCATCAGGCCTAGCCCTGACACCGGGGAGCTGTTTTTT. The chain employs TRBV10-3 and TRBJ2-2; perhaps TRBD2 as D (5 bases). V was trimmed by 6 bases and J by 3 bases, leaving 11 bases between them. This CDR3 spans 14 amino acids. Germline assignment: CDR1 ENHRY and CDR2 SYGVKD.

The J gene is TRBJ1-5, the V gene TRBV7-8; tentatively, D is TRBD1 (6 bases). Trimming shortened V by 0 bases and J by 0 bases, and 12 bases separated the two germline ends. Germline CDR1 is SGHVS and CDR2 is FQNEAQ. The CDR3 spans 17 residues. The CDR3 DNA is TGTGCCAGCAGCTTAGCACAGACAGGCTATAGCAATCAGCCCCAGCATTTT. This gives the protein CASSLAQTGYSNQPQHF.

In its sample, this clone was seen once. J is TRBJ1-1 and V is TRBV5-4; TRBD1 aligns across 8 bases. The germline gives CDR1 SGHNT, CDR2 YYREEE (reference sequence). The CDR3 has 16 amino acids. The V gene end was trimmed by 4 bases and the J gene end by 3 bases; junction bases not matched to a gene: 11. CDR3 coding DNA: TGTGCCAGCAGCCGCTCGGACAGGGTCGGTGACACTGAAGCTTTCTTT. Protein: CASSRSDRVGDTEAFF.

This clone was counted once. The genes are TRBV21-1 and TRBJ2-5; TRBD2 is the table's D call, not checked against the DNA. TRBV21-1 corresponds to a pseudogene. This CDR3 comprises 16 residues. CDR3 sequence reads: CASSNLLAPAGETQYF. In nucleotides, the CDR3 is TGTGCCAGCAGCAACCTACTAGCCCCGGCTGGGGAGACCCAGTACTTC.

The chain links TRBV7-3 to TRBJ2-1; 7 bases are shared with TRBD2. In germline, CDR1 is SGHTA, CDR2 FQGTGA. The CDR3 covers 15 residues. V gave up 4 bases and J gave up 10 bases; unmatched junction bases: 13. CDR3 in amino acids: CASSYSGTTNFEQFF. The DNA for the CDR3 is TGTGCCAGCAGCTACTCCGGGACTACCAACTTCGAGCAGTTCTTC.

The V call is TRBV5-1, the J call TRBJ2-7; 9 positions agree with TRBD1. Trimming at V came to 4 bases and at J to 6 bases, leaving 5 bases not matched to a gene. This CDR3 has 13 amino acids. CDR1 SGHRS and CDR2 YFSETQ come from the germline V gene. CDR3 sequence reads: CASSPTGGSEQYF. In DNA form, the CDR3 reads TGCGCCAGCAGCCCGACAGGGGGGTCCGAGCAGTACTTC.

Worth noting for this clone: At one of its ends the junction is not consistent with the germline gene, which may arise from a read error. The V and J genes are TRBV9 and TRBJ2-6, with D possibly matching TRBD1 (5 bases). CDR1 is SGDLS, CDR2 YYNGEE, per germline. This CDR3 is built from 15 residues. The CDR3 here is CASSVEGSGANGLTF. CDR3 DNA: TGTGCCAGCAGCGTAGAGGGGTCTGGGGCCAACGGCCTGACTTTC.

This clone was recorded a few times. The chain employs TRBV5-1 and TRBJ2-7; a weak D match, TRBD2 (6 bases). Trimming cost V 2 bases and J 2 bases, with 17 bases left between them. This CDR3 region has 16 residues. Per the germline V gene, CDR1 is SGHRS and CDR2 is YFSETQ. The CDR3 is CASSLLAGPTPYEQYF. The CDR3, as DNA: TGCGCCAGCAGCTTATTGGCGGGGCCCACCCCCTACGAGCAGTACTTC.

In DNA, the CDR3 is TGTGCCAGTAGTATAGATCTAGGACATAGACCCGGGGAGCTGTTTTTT. Protein: CASSIDLGHRPGELFF. The J gene is TRBJ2-2, the V gene TRBV19; TRBD1 is a possible D gene (5 bases). V dropped 0 bases and J dropped 6 bases, with 14 bases sitting between them. There are 16 residues in the CDR3. The germline V gene encodes CDR1 LNHDA and CDR2 SQIVND (reference sequence).

The chain couples TRBV7-8 to TRBJ2-7, with 9 bases matching TRBD2. The germline V gene encodes CDR1 SGHVS and CDR2 FQNEAQ. The CDR3 spans 16 residues. V trimming: 5 bases; J trimming: 3 bases; junction bases outside the gene matches: 11. CDR3 loop: CASSSLAGRSDYEQYF. The CDR3, as DNA: TGTGCCAGCAGCAGCCTAGCGGGGAGGTCCGACTACGAGCAGTACTTC. The full variable domain, with the rest looked up from reference TRBV7-8 and TRBJ2-7, is GAGVSQSPRYKVAKRGQDVALRCDPISGHVSLFWYQQALGQGPEFLTYFQNEAQLDKSGLPSDRFFAERPEGSVSTLKIQRTQQEDSAVYLCASSSLAGRSDYEQYFGPGTRLTVT.

The chain is built from TRBV5-6 and TRBJ2-7; weak D call: TRBD1 (6 bases). CDR1 and CDR2 (germline): SGHDT, YYEEEE. This CDR3 spans 15 amino acids. V lost 3 bases and J 4 bases, leaving 17 bases between the germline ends. The CDR3 nucleotides are TGTGCCAGCAGCTCCCGGGACCTGGGGGCATACGAGCAGTACTTC. Its protein is CASSSRDLGAYEQYF.

The chain joins TRBV5-1 to TRBJ2-3, with D maybe TRBD2 (7 bases). This CDR3 has 17 amino acids. Deletions cut 3 bases from V and 2 bases from J, with 19 bases between. Germline assignment: CDR1 SGHRS and CDR2 YFSETQ. The CDR3 nucleotides read TGCGCCAGCAGCTCGGGTGCCGGGGGGCTGTCCACAGATACGCAGTATTTT. Its translation is CASSSGAGGLSTDTQYF.

The V call is TRBV7-6, the J call TRBJ1-6; D is possibly TRBD1 (5 bases). Deletions cut 1 base from V and 7 bases from J, with 14 bases between. Germline CDR1 and CDR2: SGHVS and FNYEAQ. This CDR3 region has 16 residues. CDR3 nucleotides: TGTGCCAGCAGCTTAGGGGACTCGGGAGGCAATTCACCCCTCCACTTT. Its translation is CASSLGDSGGNSPLHF.

V gene TRBV5-1 combines with J gene TRBJ2-2, with TRBD1 identical over 8 bases. Germline V gene sequence: CDR1 SGHRS, CDR2 YFSETQ. Germline trimming cut 4 bases from V and 6 bases from J; bases unmatched to any gene: 11. This CDR3 comprises 16 residues. The CDR3 DNA follows: TGCGCCAGCAGCCGCGATCGCCAGGGGGCCTCCGGGGAGCTGTTTTTT. Amino acids: CASSRDRQGASGELFF.

The chain is built from TRBV6-5 and TRBJ2-1; 11 bases fit TRBD1. From germline, CDR1 is MNHEY and CDR2 SVGAGI. CDR3 length: 15 amino acids. V lost 6 bases and J lost 10; bases outside the gene matches: 11. CDR3 in amino acids: CASRYPGQGGDEQFF. In DNA, the CDR3 is TGTGCCAGCAGATATCCGGGACAGGGGGGTGACGAGCAGTTCTTC.

The rearrangement uses TRBV7-9 and TRBJ2-3, with D tentatively TRBD2 (5 bases). Per germline, CDR1 SEHNR and CDR2 FQNEAQ (reference sequence). The CDR3 runs 15 residues. V lost 3 bases and J lost 2, with 12 bases in between. CDR3 residues: CASSFTDYHTDTQYF. CDR3 bases: TGTGCCAGCAGCTTCACAGACTACCACACAGATACGCAGTATTTT.

V is TRBV30 and J is TRBJ2-7, with D perhaps matching TRBD2 (5 bases). V lost 1 base and J 5 bases, leaving 12 bases between the germline ends. The CDR3 has 13 residues. The V gene's germline CDR1 is GTSNPN and CDR2 SVGIG (reference sequence). The CDR3 sequence: CAWSGRVMNEQYF. The CDR3 region has the DNA TGTGCCTGGAGTGGGCGGGTTATGAACGAGCAGTACTTC.

This clone was seen more than once but under ten times. The rearrangement uses TRBV29-1 and TRBJ2-1, with TRBD2 as a possible D gene (6 bases). Per the germline V gene, CDR1 is SQVTM and CDR2 is ANQGSEA. The V end lost 0 bases, the J end lost 4 bases, and 19 bases lay between the germline ends. The CDR3 runs 17 residues. CDR3 nucleotides: TGCAGCGTTGAAGATCTCGGGCGAGGACTATATTACAATGAGCAGTTCTTC. Translated: CSVEDLGRGLYYNEQFF.

The gene calls are TRBV7-8 and TRBJ2-3; D unresolved. Germline-derived CDR1 and CDR2 are SGHVS and FQNEAQ. CDR3 length equals 14 residues. Trimming left V 8 bases short and J 0 bases short, with 12 bases between. CDR3 DNA sequence: TGTGCCAGCGTACTCGACACTAGCACAGATACGCAGTATTTT. Translated, it gives CASVLDTSTDTQYF.